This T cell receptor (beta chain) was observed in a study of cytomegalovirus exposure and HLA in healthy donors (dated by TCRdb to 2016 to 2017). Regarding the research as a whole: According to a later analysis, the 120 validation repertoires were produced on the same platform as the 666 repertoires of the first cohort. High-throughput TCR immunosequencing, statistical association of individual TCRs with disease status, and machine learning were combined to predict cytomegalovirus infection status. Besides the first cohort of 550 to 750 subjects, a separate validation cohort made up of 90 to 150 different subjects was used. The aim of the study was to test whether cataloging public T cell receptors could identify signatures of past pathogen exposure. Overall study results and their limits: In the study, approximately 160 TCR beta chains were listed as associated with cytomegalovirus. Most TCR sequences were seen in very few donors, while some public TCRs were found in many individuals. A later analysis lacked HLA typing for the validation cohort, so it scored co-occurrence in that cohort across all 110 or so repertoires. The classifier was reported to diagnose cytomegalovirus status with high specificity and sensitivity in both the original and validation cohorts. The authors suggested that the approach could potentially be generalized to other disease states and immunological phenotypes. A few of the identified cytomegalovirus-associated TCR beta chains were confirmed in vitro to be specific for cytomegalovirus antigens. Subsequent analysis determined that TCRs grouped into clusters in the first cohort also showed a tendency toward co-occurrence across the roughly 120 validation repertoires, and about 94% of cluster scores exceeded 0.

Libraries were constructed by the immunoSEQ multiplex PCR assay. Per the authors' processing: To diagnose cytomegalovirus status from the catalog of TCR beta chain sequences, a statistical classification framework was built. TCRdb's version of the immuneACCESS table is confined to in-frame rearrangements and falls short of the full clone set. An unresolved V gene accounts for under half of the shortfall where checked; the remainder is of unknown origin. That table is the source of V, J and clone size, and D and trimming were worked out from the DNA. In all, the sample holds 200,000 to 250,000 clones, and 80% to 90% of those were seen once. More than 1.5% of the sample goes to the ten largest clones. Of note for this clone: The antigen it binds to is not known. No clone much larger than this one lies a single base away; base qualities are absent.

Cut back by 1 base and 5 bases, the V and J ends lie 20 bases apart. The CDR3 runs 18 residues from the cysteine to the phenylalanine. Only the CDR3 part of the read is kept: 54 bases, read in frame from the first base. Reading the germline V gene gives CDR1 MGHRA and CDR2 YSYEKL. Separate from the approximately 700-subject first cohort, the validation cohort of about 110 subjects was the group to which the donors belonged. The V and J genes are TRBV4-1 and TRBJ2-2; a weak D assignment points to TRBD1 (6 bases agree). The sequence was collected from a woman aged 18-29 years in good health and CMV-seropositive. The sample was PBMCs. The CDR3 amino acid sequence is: CASSQGSGDLIGTGELFF. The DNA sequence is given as TGCGCCAGCAGCCAAGGGTCAGGGGATCTTATTGGGACCGGGGAGCTGTTTTTT.